Listed below are T cell receptor beta chains from one sample, sequenced in a study of cytomegalovirus exposure and HLA in healthy donors. Assay: immunoSEQ multiplex PCR; the TCRdb copy retains only in-frame clones and omits some. Recorded for this sample: over 25,000 clones. Sequences were obtained from PBMCs. The receptors were gathered from a man younger than 45 in good health and CMV-seronegative. CDR3s leave out the opening cysteine and the closing phenylalanine or tryptophan. The D gene is left open where the match is weak.

>TRBJ2-3|TRBD1|TRBV6-4
ASSTGGEDTQY
>-|TRBD1|TRBV30
ASRRQGSYEQY
>TRBJ1-5|TRBD1|TRBV19
ASRWTGSNQPQH
>TRBJ1-1|-|TRBV6-1
ASSEAGRGGAEAF
>TRBJ2-3|-|TRBV18
ASSPKLVFADTQY
>TRBJ2-5|TRBD1|TRBV6-6
ASSYSTGQGGETQY
>TRBJ2-3|-|TRBV14
ASSPQGFGDTQY
>TRBJ1-2|-|TRBV19
ASKRSGSYGYT
>TRBJ2-7|TRBD2|TRBV11-2
ASSLVPGLASEQY
>TRBJ2-2|TRBD2|TRBV9
ASSAFGRGVTGELF
>TRBJ1-2|-|TRBV6-1
ASPRREVNYGYT